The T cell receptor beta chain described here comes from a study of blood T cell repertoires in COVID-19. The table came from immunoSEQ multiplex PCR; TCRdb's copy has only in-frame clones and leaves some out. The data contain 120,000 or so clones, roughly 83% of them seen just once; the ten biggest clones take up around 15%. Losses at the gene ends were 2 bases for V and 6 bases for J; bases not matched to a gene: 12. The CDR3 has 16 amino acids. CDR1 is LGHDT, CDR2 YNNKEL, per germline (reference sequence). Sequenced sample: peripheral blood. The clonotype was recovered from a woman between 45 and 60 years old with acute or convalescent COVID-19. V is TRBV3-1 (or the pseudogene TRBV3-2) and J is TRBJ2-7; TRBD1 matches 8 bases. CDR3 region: CASSQPTGVVPGEQYF. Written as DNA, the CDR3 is TGTGCCAGCAGCCAACCGACAGGGGTTGTCCCGGGCGAGCAGTACTTC.